This T cell receptor (beta chain) was identified during a study of blood T cells in healthy people across ages. Overall study findings and caveats: With age, beta diversity per million T cells declined roughly linearly, significantly by approximately 41.

Total RNA, at least 5.5 micrograms per sample, came from PBMCs. Germline lookup yields CDR1 SGHVS and CDR2 FNYEAQ. Trimming shortened V by 1 base and J by 7 bases, and 10 bases separated the two germline ends. The CDR3 is 13 amino acids. Concerning this clonotype: Its antigen remains unknown.

Through a sample-barcoded 5' primer and a J-beta primer mix, a second PCR was run for roughly 6 to 11 cycles. TCRdb re-called the 5' RACE reads with MiXCR, one entry per CDR3 protein. The data contain some 1.5 million distinct CDR3 sequences, approximately 39% of them singletons. Sequences were obtained from blood. The sequence came from a woman between 18 and 29 years old in good health. V and J are TRBV7-6 and TRBJ1-2; D gene uncertain. The CDR3 reads CASSLGPVSGYTF. In nucleotides, the CDR3 is TGTGCCAGCAGCTTAGGCCCCGTTAGTGGCTACACCTTC.